The 32 T cell receptor beta chains below all came from one sample that was sequenced in a study of T cell clones after liver transplantation. Libraries were prepared by immunoSEQ multiplex PCR; TCRdb keeps only in-frame clonotypes and omits some of them. The sample has under 130,000 clones, 80% to 90% seen once. Source: CD4+ T cells from blood, taken about 50 months after liver transplant. Receptors were obtained from a human patient who received a liver transplant. Some T cells here may be from the graft donor.

The rearrangement links TRBV7-2 to TRBJ2-3; no definite D call. Between the trimmed V and J ends, which lost 5 bases and 6 bases, there was a span of 9 bases. CDR3 length: 12 amino acids. Germline V gene lookup returns CDR1 SGHTA and CDR2 FQGNSA. As DNA, the CDR3 is TGTGCCAGCAGCCCTTTCCTTGATACGCAGTATTTT. Protein: CASSPFLDTQYF.

V is TRBV30 and J is TRBJ1-6, with 9 bases fitting TRBD1. The CDR3 is made up of 17 amino acids. Trimming at V came to 1 base and at J to 0 bases, leaving 4 bases not matched to a gene. Per germline, CDR1 GTSNPN and CDR2 SVGIG (reference sequence). CDR3 sequence: CAWSADRGTSYNSPLHF. The CDR3 DNA reads TGTGCCTGGAGTGCGGACAGGGGCACCTCCTATAATTCACCCCTCCACTTT.

The CDR3 DNA is TGTGCCAGCAGTTTATCGTACCTAAGTGACAGCGAAAATCAGCCCCAGCATTTT. Protein sequence: CASSLSYLSDSENQPQHF. The chain couples TRBV27 to TRBJ1-5; TRBD1 is a possible D gene (5 bases). Germline V gives CDR1 MNHEY, CDR2 SMNVEV (reference sequence). CDR3 size: 18 residues. The V gene lost 0 bases and the J gene lost 4 bases, with 19 bases spanning the gap.

The gene calls are TRBV9 and TRBJ2-7, with D tentatively TRBD1 (6 bases). The germline V gene has CDR1 SGDLS and CDR2 YYNGEE. The CDR3 runs to 15 residues. Deletions cut 3 bases from V and 2 bases from J, with 15 bases between. The CDR3 sequence: CASSAGQRPAYEQYF. The CDR3 DNA follows: TGTGCCAGCAGCGCTGGACAGCGGCCAGCCTACGAGCAGTACTTC.

This clone has only one observation. This chain links TRBV7-2 with TRBJ2-7, with D perhaps matching TRBD1 (6 bases). V shed 3 bases and J shed 0 bases, with 15 bases lying between them. CDR3 length: 16 amino acids. Per germline, CDR1 SGHTA and CDR2 FQGNSA. The CDR3 DNA follows: TGTGCCAGCAGCTTCCGGACAGCCACTATCTCCTACGAGCAGTACTTC. As protein: CASSFRTATISYEQYF.

This rearrangement joins TRBV20-1 to TRBJ2-3; D not certain. CDR3 length: 11 residues. CDR1 is DFQATT and CDR2 is SNEGSKA in the germline V gene (reference sequence). Trimming left V 7 bases short and J 2 bases short, with 7 bases between. The CDR3 nucleotides are TGCAGTGGACTTCTCACAGATACGCAGTATTTT. Residues: CSGLLTDTQYF.

The rearrangement joins TRBV10-3 to TRBJ2-1, with D perhaps TRBD2 (5 bases). V was pared by 5 bases and J by 8 bases, with 16 bases between. This CDR3 is built from 14 residues. Germline V gene sequence: CDR1 ENHRY, CDR2 SYGVKD. The CDR3 spells CAISRTADNDEQFF. CDR3 coding DNA: TGTGCCATCAGTCGGACTGCCGACAATGATGAGCAGTTCTTC.

The chain uses TRBV19 and TRBJ2-5; D remains unclear. Trimming shortened V by 5 bases and J by 6 bases, and 7 bases separated the two germline ends. Germline V CDR1 and CDR2: LNHDA, SQIVND (reference sequence). CDR3 length equals 11 residues. CDR3 protein: CASSPGQTQYF. The CDR3 DNA reads TGTGCCAGTAGTCCAGGTCAGACCCAGTACTTC.

A note on this clone: The identical CDR3 is also encoded by other nucleotide sequences in the sample. This rearrangement joins TRBV9 to TRBJ1-5, with a weak D call TRBD1 (6 bases). CDR3 length equals 13 residues. The germline V gene encodes CDR1 SGDLS and CDR2 YYNGEE. V was clipped by 4 bases and J by 4 bases, with 9 bases between them. CDR3 DNA: TGTGCCAGCAGCCTGCAGGGGAATCAGCCCCAGCATTTT. Protein: CASSLQGNQPQHF.

V usage is TRBV5-1 and J usage is TRBJ2-4; perhaps TRBD2 as D (5 bases). V dropped 4 bases and J dropped 3 bases, with 11 bases sitting between them. CDR1 SGHRS and CDR2 YFSETQ come from the germline V gene. The CDR3 consists of 14 residues. CDR3 protein: CASSDGVHKNIQYF. CDR3 sequence (DNA): TGCGCCAGCAGCGACGGGGTACACAAAAACATTCAGTACTTC.

The table lists this clone with a count of one. This chain uses TRBV6-5 with TRBJ2-3, with D hard to call. Trimming shortened V by 9 bases and J by 0 bases, and 10 bases separated the two germline ends. CDR1 and CDR2 (germline): MNHEY, SVGAGI. CDR3 length: 13 amino acids. The CDR3 sequence: CASQAPSTDTQYF. CDR3 coding DNA: TGTGCCAGTCAGGCACCAAGCACAGATACGCAGTATTTT.

The chain employs TRBV4-1 and TRBJ2-1; the match to TRBD2 covers 8 bases. V lost 4 bases, J lost 4 bases, and 12 bases stayed unmatched. CDR3 length equals 17 residues. CDR1 MGHRA and CDR2 YSYEKL come from the germline V gene. The DNA of the CDR3 is TGCGCCAGCAGCCTCCCCCCGGGACTAGTCAATTACAATGAGCAGTTCTTC. This translates into CASSLPPGLVNYNEQFF.

This chain links TRBV6-1 with TRBJ1-6; D is uncertain. Between the trimmed V and J ends, which lost 5 bases and 12 bases, there was a span of 8 bases. This CDR3 is built from 11 residues. The germline CDR1 and CDR2 sequences are MNHNS and SASEGT. The CDR3 coding sequence is TGTGCCAGCAGTTACCCCCAACCCCTCCACTTT. Translating it yields CASSYPQPLHF.

This chain links TRBV4-3 with TRBJ2-5; a weak D match, TRBD1 (8 bases). Germline CDR1 and CDR2: LGHNA and YSLEER. CDR3 length equals 16 residues. Between the trimmed V and J ends, which lost 4 bases and 5 bases, there was a span of 20 bases. CDR3 amino acids: CASSRTRTGRVETQYF. DNA of the CDR3: TGCGCCAGCAGCCGAACCAGGACAGGGAGGGTGGAGACCCAGTACTTC.

The chain combines TRBV7-9 with TRBJ1-4; the D is unclear. Between the trimmed V and J ends, which lost 0 bases and 7 bases, there was a span of 12 bases. The CDR3 loop spans 15 amino acids. In germline, CDR1 is SEHNR, CDR2 FQNEAQ (reference sequence). CDR3 sequence: CASSLALGRFEKLFF. The CDR3, as DNA: TGTGCCAGCAGCTTAGCCCTGGGGAGATTTGAAAAACTGTTTTTT.

The chain couples TRBV29-1 to TRBJ1-1; D is perhaps TRBD1 (6 bases). The CDR3 is 14 amino acids. V gave up 3 bases and J gave up 4 bases, with 15 bases separating them. CDR1 and CDR2 (germline): SQVTM, ANQGSEA. CDR3 nucleotide sequence: TGCAGCGTTGATAGAGGGGGGGCGAGCACTGAAGCTTTCTTT. Protein: CSVDRGGASTEAFF.

This clone was detected a few times. The gene calls are TRBV9 and TRBJ2-3; a possible D gene is TRBD2 (5 bases). Looked up from germline, CDR1 is SGDLS and CDR2 is YYNGEE. The V end was cut by 3 bases, the J end by 6 bases, with 20 bases between. The CDR3 consists of 16 residues. The CDR3 DNA reads as TGTGCCAGCAGCGCCTCCAGCGGTGCCCTCTTGGATACGCAGTATTTT. Translation gives CASSASSGALLDTQYF. The whole variable domain, filled in from reference TRBV9 and TRBJ2-3, reads DSGVTQTPKHLITATGQRVTLRCSPRSGDLSVYWYQQSLDQGLQFLIQYYNGEERAKGNILERFSAQQFPDLHSELNLSSLELGDSALYFCASSASSGALLDTQYFGPGTRLTVL.

This clone was seen more than once but under ten times. The V call is TRBV25-1, the J call TRBJ2-1; D unclear. The V gene lost 2 bases and the J gene lost 8 bases, with 4 bases spanning the gap. CDR1 is MGHDK and CDR2 is SYGVNS in the germline V gene. The CDR3 is made up of 11 amino acids. The CDR3 coding sequence is TGTGCCAGCAGTGAACATGATGAGCAGTTCTTC. It is translated as CASSEHDEQFF.

The chain joins TRBV6-5 to TRBJ1-1; 7 positions match TRBD1. Unmatched junction bases numbered 8, after V lost 5 bases and J lost 8 bases. The CDR3 has 13 residues. Germline CDR1 is MNHEY and CDR2 is SVGAGI. CDR3 bases: TGTGCCAGCAGTCTCGGGACAGCATCCGAAGCTTTCTTT. Amino acids: CASSLGTASEAFF.

The chain joins TRBV5-1 to TRBJ2-1; 9 nucleotides line up with TRBD2. Germline CDR1 reads SGHRS; CDR2 reads YFSETQ. Trimming at V came to 2 bases and at J to 9 bases, leaving 12 bases not matched to a gene. The length of the CDR3 is 16 residues. The CDR3 bases are TGCGCCAGCAGCTTATCAATGGCGGGAGGGAGAGGTGAGCAGTTCTTC. It translates to CASSLSMAGGRGEQFF.

The chain couples TRBV19 to TRBJ1-5; D unclear. V was clipped by 5 bases and J by 5 bases, with 10 bases between them. Germline-derived CDR1 and CDR2 are LNHDA and SQIVND (reference sequence). This CDR3 comprises 13 residues. DNA for the CDR3: TGTGCCAGTAGTCCCTCTGATTATCAGCCCCAGCATTTT. Residues: CASSPSDYQPQHF.

The rearrangement links TRBV6-1 to TRBJ1-1; 7 positions match TRBD1. CDR1 and CDR2 from the germline V gene are MNHNS and SASEGT. With 6 bases clipped from V and 6 bases from J, the junction kept 13 bases outside the gene matches. CDR3 length equals 15 residues. CDR3 loop: CASRAGWEGAAEAFF. The CDR3 DNA follows: TGTGCCAGCAGGGCGGGGTGGGAGGGGGCAGCTGAAGCTTTCTTT.

V is TRBV28 and J is TRBJ1-5; unclear D gene. The germline V gene encodes CDR1 MDHEN and CDR2 SYDVKM. The CDR3 sequence is 15 residues long. With 7 bases removed from V and 7 bases from J, the gap between germline ends came to 20 bases. CDR3 sequence: CASTPSRQVGQPQHF. In nucleotides, the CDR3 is TGTGCCAGCACCCCCTCGCGGCAGGTAGGACAGCCCCAGCATTTT.

The J gene is TRBJ2-7, the V gene TRBV7-2; unclear D gene. Germline V CDR1 and CDR2: SGHTA, FQGNSA. The CDR3 length is 11 residues. Trimming pared 5 bases from V and 4 bases from J, leaving 6 bases between. The CDR3 region has the DNA TGTGCCAGCAGCCCCCTATACGAGCAGTACTTC. It translates to CASSPLYEQYF.

The chain is built from TRBV6-4 and TRBJ2-1; 9 bases map to TRBD2. Trimming removed 2 bases from V and 10 bases from J; junction bases left unmatched: 9. Germline-derived CDR1 and CDR2 are MRHNA and SNTAGT. This CDR3 is 15 amino acids long. The CDR3 DNA reads as TGTGCCAGCAGTGACAAGGCGGGGGGGTACCGGGAGCAGTTCTTC. Translating it yields CASSDKAGGYREQFF.

The chain recombines TRBV9 with TRBJ2-7, with 9 nucleotides matching TRBD1. Germline V gives CDR1 SGDLS, CDR2 YYNGEE. The V and J ends lost 3 bases and 5 bases, in that order; junction bases with no gene match: 6. CDR3 length equals 14 residues. For the CDR3, the DNA is TGTGCCAGCAGCGGAGGACAGGGGAACCACGAGCAGTACTTC. This encodes CASSGGQGNHEQYF.

The chain employs TRBV7-2 and TRBJ2-3; tentatively, D is TRBD2 (6 bases). V was cut by 4 bases and J by 1 base, with 9 bases left in between. The CDR3 length is 14 residues. The germline CDR1 and CDR2 sequences are SGHTA and FQGNSA. CDR3 in DNA: TGTGCCAGCAGCTGGGGAGGCCGCACAGATACGCAGTATTTT. Amino acid sequence: CASSWGGRTDTQYF.

The rearrangement uses TRBV5-6 and TRBJ1-2, with 9 bases fitting TRBD1. Germline loops: CDR1 SGHDT, CDR2 YYEEEE. Germline trimming cut 0 bases from V and 7 bases from J; bases unmatched to any gene: 7. This CDR3 comprises 15 residues. CDR3 coding DNA: TGTGCCAGCAGCTTGGTAGGACAGGGGCTTCGTGGCTACACCTTC. This encodes CASSLVGQGLRGYTF.

The J gene is TRBJ1-4, the V gene TRBV5-4; D is uncertain. The CDR3 has 17 amino acids. Trimming left V 0 bases short and J 4 bases short, with 16 bases between. Per the germline V gene, CDR1 is SGHNT and CDR2 is YYREEE (reference sequence). The CDR3 bases are TGTGCCAGCAGCTTGGAACCGCGGGAGTCGGGTAATGAAAAACTGTTTTTT. This gives the protein CASSLEPRESGNEKLFF. The whole variable domain, filled in from reference TRBV5-4 and TRBJ1-4, reads ETGVTQSPTHLIKTRGQQVTLRCSSQSGHNTVSWYQQALGQGPQFIFQYYREEENGRGNFPPRFSGLQFPNYSSELNVNALELDDSALYLCASSLEPRESGNEKLFFGSGTQLSVL.

The chain uses TRBV6-5 and TRBJ2-5; maybe TRBD2 (5 bases). Trimming stripped 6 bases from V and 4 bases from J, with 9 bases between. The CDR3 contains 12 residues. From germline, CDR1 is MNHEY and CDR2 SVGAGI. CDR3 sequence reads: CASRDLGETQYF. CDR3 sequence (DNA): TGTGCCAGCAGGGACTTGGGAGAGACCCAGTACTTC.

J is TRBJ2-7 and V is TRBV19; D possibly corresponds to TRBD1 (5 bases). The V gene lost 9 bases and the J gene lost 2 bases, with 23 bases spanning the gap. The length of the CDR3 is 16 residues. CDR1 and CDR2 from the germline V gene are LNHDA and SQIVND (reference sequence). The CDR3 coding sequence is TGTGCCAGCCAAAAAAGGTCCTTGGGGCAGACCTACGAGCAGTACTTC. Protein: CASQKRSLGQTYEQYF.

This rearrangement joins TRBV14 to TRBJ2-5, with 8 nucleotides matching TRBD2. Germline V gene sequence: CDR1 SGHDN, CDR2 FVKESK. The CDR3 has 17 residues. Unmatched junction bases numbered 11, after V lost 1 base and J lost 4 bases. DNA of the CDR3: TGTGCCAGCAGCCAAGGTTCCAGCGGGAGAAGTCGAGAGACCCAGTACTTC. This sequence encodes CASSQGSSGRSRETQYF.